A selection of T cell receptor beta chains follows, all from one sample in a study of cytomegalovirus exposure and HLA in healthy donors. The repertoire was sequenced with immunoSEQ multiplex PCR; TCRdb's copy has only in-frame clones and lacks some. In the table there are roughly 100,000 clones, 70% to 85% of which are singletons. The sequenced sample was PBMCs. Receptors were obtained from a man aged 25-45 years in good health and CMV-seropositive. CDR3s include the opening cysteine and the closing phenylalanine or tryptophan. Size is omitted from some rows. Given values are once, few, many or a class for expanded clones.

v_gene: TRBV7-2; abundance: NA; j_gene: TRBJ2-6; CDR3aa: CASRRNSGANVLTF
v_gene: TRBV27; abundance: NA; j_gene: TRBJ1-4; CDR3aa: CASSHHRPGQENEKLFF
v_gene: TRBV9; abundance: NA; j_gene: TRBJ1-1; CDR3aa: CASSVDPRVNTEAFF
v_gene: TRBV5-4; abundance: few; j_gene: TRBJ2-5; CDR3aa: CASSLELYQETQYF
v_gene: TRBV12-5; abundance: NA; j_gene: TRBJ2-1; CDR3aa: CASGPGQGFNEQFF
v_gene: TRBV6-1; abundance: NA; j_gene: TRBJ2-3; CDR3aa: CASSDRTYSTDTQYF
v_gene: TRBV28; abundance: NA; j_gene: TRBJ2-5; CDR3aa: CASRAPGGSQETQYF
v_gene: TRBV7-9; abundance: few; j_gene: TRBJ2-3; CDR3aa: CASSPKGRGGTDTQYF
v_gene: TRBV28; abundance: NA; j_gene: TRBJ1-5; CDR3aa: CASSFVSQPQHF
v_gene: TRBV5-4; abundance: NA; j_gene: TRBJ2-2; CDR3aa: CASSSSGKRTGELFF
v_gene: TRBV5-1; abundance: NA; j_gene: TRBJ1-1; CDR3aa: CASSPLGIFRNTEAFF
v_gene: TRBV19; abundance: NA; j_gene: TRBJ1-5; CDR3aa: CATSGWGDSNQPQHF
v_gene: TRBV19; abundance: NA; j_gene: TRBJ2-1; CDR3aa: CASSKGGSSYNEQFF
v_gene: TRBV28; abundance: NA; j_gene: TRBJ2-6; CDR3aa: CASSPTGANVLTF
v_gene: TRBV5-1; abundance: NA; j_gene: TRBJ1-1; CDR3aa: CASSQQGATNTEAFF
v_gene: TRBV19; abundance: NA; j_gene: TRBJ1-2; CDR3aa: CASSTWAYYGYTF
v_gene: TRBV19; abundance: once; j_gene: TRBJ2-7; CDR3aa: CASSIQGLKAYEQYF
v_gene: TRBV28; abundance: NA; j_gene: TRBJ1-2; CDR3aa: CASSFGGVPGYTF
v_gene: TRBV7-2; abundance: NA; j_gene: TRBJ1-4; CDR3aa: CASSLAGRANEKLFF
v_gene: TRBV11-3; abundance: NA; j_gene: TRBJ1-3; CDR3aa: CASSHGGGAGNTIYF
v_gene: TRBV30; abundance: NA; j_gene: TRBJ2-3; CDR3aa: CAWTSGSTDTQYF
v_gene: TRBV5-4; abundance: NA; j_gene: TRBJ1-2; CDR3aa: CASSLVGGLDGYTF
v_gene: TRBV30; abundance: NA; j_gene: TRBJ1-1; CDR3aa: CAWSKDTNTEAFF
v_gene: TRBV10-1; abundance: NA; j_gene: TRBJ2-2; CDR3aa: CATSSGQGGTGELFF
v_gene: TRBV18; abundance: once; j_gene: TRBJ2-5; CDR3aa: CASSPGSGETQYF
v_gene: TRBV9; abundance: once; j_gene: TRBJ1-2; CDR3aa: CASSVGGRTGDYGYTF
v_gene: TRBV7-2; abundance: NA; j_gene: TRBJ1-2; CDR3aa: CASSLVQDGYTF
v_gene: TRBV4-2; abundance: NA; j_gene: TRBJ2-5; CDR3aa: CASSQDDYGLAGAPGQETQYF
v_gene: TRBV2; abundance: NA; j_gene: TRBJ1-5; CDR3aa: CASASGSNQPQHF
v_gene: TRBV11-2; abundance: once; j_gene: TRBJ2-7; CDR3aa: CASSFRVYEQYF
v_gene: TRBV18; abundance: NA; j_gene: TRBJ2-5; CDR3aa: CASSPRGVQETQYF
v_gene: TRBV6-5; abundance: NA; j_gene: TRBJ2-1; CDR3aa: CASLGANEQFF
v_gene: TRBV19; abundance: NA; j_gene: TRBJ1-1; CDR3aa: CASNKQGRNTEAFF
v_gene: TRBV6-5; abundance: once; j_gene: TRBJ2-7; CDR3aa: CASSYSSGRPGGEQYF
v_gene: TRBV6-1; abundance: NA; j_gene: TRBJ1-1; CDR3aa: CATRGAANTEAFF
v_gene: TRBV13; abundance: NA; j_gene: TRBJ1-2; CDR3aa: CASSPRQGFRDGYTF
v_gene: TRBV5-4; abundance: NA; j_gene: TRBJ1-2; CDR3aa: CASSMGGANYGYTF
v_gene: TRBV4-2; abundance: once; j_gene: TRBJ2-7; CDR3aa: CASSPIWGDSSYEQYF
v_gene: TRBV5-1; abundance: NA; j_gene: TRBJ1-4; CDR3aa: CASSLVGDSEKLFF
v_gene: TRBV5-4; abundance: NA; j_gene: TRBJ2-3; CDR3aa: CASSSVAGVNQDTQYF
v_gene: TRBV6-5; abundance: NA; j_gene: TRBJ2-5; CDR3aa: CASSVAGTQETQYF
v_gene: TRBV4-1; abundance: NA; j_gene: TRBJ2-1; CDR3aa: CASSQVERNEQFF
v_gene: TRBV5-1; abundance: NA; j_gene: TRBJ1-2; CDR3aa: CASSLEAVNYGYTF
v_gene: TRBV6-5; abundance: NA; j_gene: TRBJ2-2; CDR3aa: CASTQTGELFF
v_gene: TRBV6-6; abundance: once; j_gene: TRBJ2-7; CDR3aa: CASSPTSYYEQYF